This TCR beta chain was captured by sequencing in a study of siplizumab effects on memory and regulatory T cells (dated by TCRdb to between 2018 and 2021). Regarding the research as a whole: The study looked at the effect of siplizumab, an anti-CD2 antibody, on alloreactive T-cell subsets in allogeneic mixed lymphocyte reactions made from human PBMCs. The research as a whole found: Greater diversity appeared to be present in unstimulated naive T cells than in memory T cells, and a substantial contribution to the alloresponse seemed to be made by naive cells. Because sequences below about 10^-5 frequency were poorly captured, only a minor fraction of alloreactive clones could be mapped to unstimulated subsets. About 80-97% of proliferating CD4+ or CD8+ clones could not be given a naive or memory phenotype. Whether proliferating Tregs from siplizumab cultures were suppressive was not functionally confirmed. Among mappable alloreactive CD4+ clones, an average Treg-derived fraction of about 69% was observed with siplizumab, compared with about 25% in control reactions. The cumulative frequency of alloreactive sequences that could be traced back to unstimulated CD4+ memory T cells was significantly reduced by siplizumab.

In its sample, this clone was seen once. It has no known antigen specificity. Base quality data are lacking; no much larger clone is found one base away. To prepare the library, the immunoSEQ multiplex PCR assay was applied. Roughly 100,000 TCR templates per sample were assayed on the deep sequencing platform. Genomic DNA extracted from sorted T cells was used for TCRbeta CDR3 sequencing. The authors processed their data as follows. The R programming language was used for clonal analysis of the TCRbeta CDR3 data. Comparing unstimulated samples against CFSE-low samples taken after the reaction was how alloreactive CD4+ and CD8+ clones were defined. Regulatory or non-regulatory origin of alloreactive CD4+ clones was assigned by matching sequences to the sorted unstimulated Treg and non-Treg repertoires. TCRdb took over this immuneACCESS table, retaining in-frame rearrangements with V and J assigned. Such tables are incomplete; in checked studies, under half of the missing clones stem from an unresolved V gene, and the remainder is unexplained. Clone size and V and J calls were adopted from that table, with D and trimming inferred from the DNA. The sample table shows 98,000 or so clones, and about 94% are seen once. Approximately 0.58% of the sample belongs to the ten largest clones.

V is pruned by 4 bases and J by 5 bases, leaving 0 bases of the junction without a gene match. The CDR3 sequence holds 13 residues, the cysteine and phenylalanine included. Only the CDR3 portion is preserved as DNA: 39 bases, with reading frame beginning at the first base. The CDR1 and CDR2 encoded by the germline V gene are ENHRY and SYGVKD. Sorted unstimulated T cells and proliferating T cells recovered from mixed lymphocyte reactions underwent TCRbeta CDR3 sequencing. Fresh whole blood from approximately 10 HLA-typed healthy donors was used to isolate PBMCs. Unstimulated CD4+ regulatory T cells were FACS-sorted to map the origin of alloreactive clones.

The receptor's source is a human donor in good health. Rearrangement joined TRBV10-3 to TRBJ2-2, and TRBD1 aligns with 8 junction nucleotides. The sample consisted of Tregs sorted from blood. The bases read TGTGCCATCAGTGGGACAGGGACCGGGGAGCTGTTTTTT. It translates to CAISGTGTGELFF.